Below, 12 T cell receptor beta chains from the same sample are listed, as sequenced in a study of T cells in women clearing cervical HPV infection. Profiled with immunoSEQ multiplex PCR; TCRdb holds only in-frame clones, not every one. This sample contains approximately 25,000 clones. Material for sequencing was blood buffy coat. These receptors all come from a woman between 18 and 70 years old with a cervical HPV16 infection that either progressed to CIN3+ or cleared (not recorded which).

Comment on this clone: The missing CDR3 end, 3 residues past where the read stops, is filled in from the germline J gene. The chain joins TRBV19 to TRBJ2-3; 8 bases fit TRBD2. J was trimmed by 2 bases and V by 4 bases; bases with no gene match: 5. Germline V lookup: CDR1 LNHDA, CDR2 SQIVND (reference sequence). CDR3 size: 15 residues. CDR3 sequence reads: CASSTTSGLTDTQYF. Incomplete CDR3 DNA: TGTGCCAGTAGTACCACTAGCGGCCTCACAGATACG.

Comments on this clone: The read is 3 residues too short to cover the CDR3 end, so that end is filled in from the germline J gene. V and J are TRBV20-1 and TRBJ2-1; D perhaps matches TRBD2 (5 bases). Trimming shortened V by 3 bases and J by 6 bases, and 15 bases separated the two germline ends. The CDR3 covers 14 residues. Germline V gene sequence: CDR1 DFQATT, CDR2 SNEGSKA (reference sequence). The CDR3 bases that were read are TGCAGTGCTAGCCCCGGCCGGGGTATCAATGAG. Residues: CSASPGRGINE. The CDR3 in its entirety is CSASPGRGINEQFF.

Comments on this clone: The missing CDR3 end, 3 residues past where the read stops, is filled in from the germline J gene. This chain joins TRBV29-1 and TRBJ2-2; TRBD2 is a possible D gene (6 bases). The CDR3 is 14 amino acids. The germline V gene encodes CDR1 SQVTM and CDR2 ANQGSEA. V was shortened by 7 bases and J by 4 bases, with 16 bases between the two germline ends. The CDR3 loop is CSAQPSSVTGELFF. The DNA read from the CDR3 is TGCAGCGCCCAACCCTCTAGCGTCACCGGGGAG.

Points on this clone: Coverage ceases 3 residues before the CDR3 finishes, and the germline J gene fills in the end. The chain uses TRBV19 and TRBJ1-4; weak D call: TRBD1 (6 bases). Germline V gene lookup returns CDR1 LNHDA and CDR2 SQIVND (reference sequence). The CDR3 is 14 amino acids. Trimming stripped 10 bases from V and 4 bases from J, with 16 bases between. CDR3 DNA (partial): TGTGCCACTTCCCGGACAGTTGATAATGAAAAA. It encodes CATSRTVDNEK. The whole CDR3 protein is CATSRTVDNEKLFF.

A word on this clone: Sequencing ends 3 residues short of the CDR3 end; the germline J gene provides the rest. The chain couples TRBV19 to TRBJ1-5, with a tentative D call TRBD1 (5 bases). V lost 9 bases to trimming and J lost 4 bases, with 19 bases between them. This CDR3 has 15 amino acids. From germline, CDR1 is LNHDA and CDR2 SQIVND (reference sequence). The CDR3 spells CASDKRQGLNQPQHF. CDR3 DNA, as far as it was read: TGTGCCAGCGATAAAAGGCAGGGCCTGAATCAGCCC.

As for this clone: Read data end 3 residues before the CDR3 end; the end is taken from the germline J gene. The rearrangement joins TRBV5-1 to TRBJ2-4, with D possibly being TRBD1 (7 bases). Germline loops: CDR1 SGHRS, CDR2 YFSETQ. The V and J ends lost 4 bases and 8 bases respectively, with 16 bases between them. The CDR3 contains 14 residues. This CDR3 reads CASSPGQEGDIQYF. The CDR3 bases that were read are TGCGCCAGCAGCCCCGGACAGGAGGGGGACATT.

For this clone: The missing CDR3 end, 3 residues past where the read stops, is filled in from the germline J gene. The chain couples TRBV10-3 to TRBJ2-1; TRBD1 matches at 7 bases. Germline trimming cut 4 bases from V and 4 bases from J; bases unmatched to any gene: 13. Germline CDR1 and CDR2: ENHRY and SYGVKD. The CDR3 runs to 17 residues. This chain's CDR3 is CAISARGDSSGYNEQFF. Partial CDR3 DNA: TGTGCCATCAGTGCTCGTGGGGACAGCAGTGGATACAATGAG.

As concerns this clone: The read is 3 residues too short to cover the CDR3 end, so that end is filled in from the germline J gene. This chain joins TRBV20-1 and TRBJ1-1, with 7 bases lining up with TRBD1. There are 13 residues in the CDR3. Germline V gene data show CDR1 as DFQATT and CDR2 as SNEGSKA (reference sequence). CDR3 bases read: TGCAGTGCTGGAGGCTTACAGGGGACCGAA. It translates to CSAGGLQGTE. The CDR3 in full is CSAGGLQGTEAFF.

As to this clone: The read gets to within 3 residues of the CDR3 end, and the germline J gene fills in the rest. This chain connects TRBV7-3 to TRBJ2-2; tentative D call: TRBD1 (5 bases). Germline CDR1 SGHTA, CDR2 FQGTGA. This CDR3 is 15 amino acids long. Here the CDR3 reads CASSLTGAPTSPLFF. The part of the CDR3 DNA that was read is TGTGCCAGCAGTCTAACTGGGGCGCCGACCTCACCG.

Details on this clone: The read gets to within 3 residues of the CDR3 end, and the germline J gene fills in the rest. The chain joins TRBV11-2 to TRBJ1-1; D unresolved. The V gene lost 3 bases and the J gene lost 4 bases, with 9 bases spanning the gap. The germline gives CDR1 SGHAT, CDR2 FQNNGV. The CDR3 is made up of 13 amino acids. The CDR3 is CASSLQWSTEAFF. CDR3 DNA, as far as it was read: TGTGCCAGCAGCTTGCAGTGGTCCACTGAA.

On this clone: The read terminates 3 residues before the CDR3 end, so the remaining end is supplied by the germline J gene. The chain couples TRBV11-2 to TRBJ1-4; TRBD1 matches at 11 bases. Germline V gives CDR1 SGHAT, CDR2 FQNNGV. The J segment lost 10 bases and the V segment lost 1 base, leaving 2 bases of the junction unmatched. This CDR3 comprises 14 residues. CDR3 bases read: TGTGCCAGCAGCTTAGGGGACAGGGGGACAAAA. Protein product: CASSLGDRGTK. The whole CDR3 is CASSLGDRGTKLFF.

On this clone itself: Read coverage stops 3 residues before the CDR3 terminus; the germline J gene supplies the remainder. The genes are TRBV11-3 and TRBJ1-1; D is possibly TRBD1 (5 bases). This CDR3 has 14 residues. Per the germline V gene, CDR1 is SGHNT and CDR2 is YENEEA. V was trimmed by 5 bases and J by 4 bases, leaving 14 bases between them. CDR3 loop: CASSLRGGVTEAFF. CDR3 DNA (partial): TGTGCCAGCAGCCTACGTGGAGGGGTCACTGAA.